The clone carrying this TCR beta chain occurred a few times. The sample comes from a study of blood T cells in healthy people across ages. In each sample, at least 6.5 million PBMCs were isolated. It was with a sample-barcoded 5' primer and a J-beta primer mix that a second PCR of about 6 to 12 cycles was run. A single record per CDR3 protein comes from TCRdb applying MiXCR to the 5' RACE reads. The sample records about 1.5 million distinct CDR3 sequences, approximately 42% being singletons. V shed 8 bases and J shed 4 bases, with 8 bases lying between them. The CDR3 runs 12 residues. The source material was blood. This clonotype was sampled from a woman younger than 30 in good health. This rearrangement joins TRBV12-3 or TRBV12-4 to TRBJ2-2, with D maybe TRBD1 (6 bases). The DNA for the CDR3 is TGTGCCAGCTTGACAGGCACCGGGGAGCTGTTTTTT. Translating it yields CASLTGTGELFF.